This T cell receptor beta chain was observed in a study of CD8+ T cells in alopecia areata. Treatment noted: oral pan-JAK inhibitor, 5-10 mg twice daily. CDR1 and CDR2 from the germline V gene are MNHEY and SMNVEV (reference sequence). V lost 5 bases to trimming and J lost 6 bases, with 8 bases between them. The CDR3 sequence is 12 residues long. Notes on this clone: Its target is unknown.

RNA was isolated and reverse transcribed to cDNA, the sequencing template. The protocol was immunoSEQ multiplex PCR, while the TCRdb copy is restricted to in-frame clones and leaves out a portion. Of 90,000 to 130,000 clones listed, approximately 54% are singletons. General study results and limits: Researchers reported that TCR sharing among patients proved less clear than in mice, possibly HLA-linked. Compared with normal scalp, lesional scalp had higher clonality and more expanded CD8+ clones. Sequence data from scalp samples additionally include resident alphabeta T cells of normal skin. Links between baseline CD8+ expansion and response need larger treated cohorts.

The rearrangement joins TRBV27 to TRBJ2-4, with D tentatively TRBD2 (5 bases). Specimen: CD8+ T cells sorted from blood, collected at week 24, from a patient treated with tofacitinib. This TCR was recovered from a human donor with alopecia areata. The CDR3, as DNA: TGTGCCAGCAGTAGCCGGGGAAACATTCAGTACTTC. Translation: CASSSRGNIQYF.